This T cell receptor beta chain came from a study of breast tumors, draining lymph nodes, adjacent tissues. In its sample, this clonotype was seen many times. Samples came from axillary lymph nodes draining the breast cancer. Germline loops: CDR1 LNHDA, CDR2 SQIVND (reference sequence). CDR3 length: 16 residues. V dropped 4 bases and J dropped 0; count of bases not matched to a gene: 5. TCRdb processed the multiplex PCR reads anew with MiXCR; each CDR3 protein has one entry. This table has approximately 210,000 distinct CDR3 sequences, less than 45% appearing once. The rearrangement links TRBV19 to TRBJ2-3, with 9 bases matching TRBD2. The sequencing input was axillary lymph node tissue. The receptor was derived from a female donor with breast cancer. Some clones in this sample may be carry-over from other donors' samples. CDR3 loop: CASSTRRGGSTDTQYF. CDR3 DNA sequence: TGTGCCAGTAGTACGCGGCGGGGGGGGAGCACAGATACGCAGTATTTT.